These 16 T cell receptor beta chains were all obtained from the same sample, sequenced in a study of type 1 regulatory T cells. Their antigen targets remain unknown. TCRdb re-derived calls from the reads in MiXCR, one entry per CDR3 protein. The repertoire consists of approximately 77,000 distinct CDR3 sequences, with 20% to 25% occurring once and the leading ten covering 8.3%. Findings and caveats of the study: Type 1 regulatory T cells had a more restricted TCR repertoire than non-type 1 regulatory T cells.

The material sequenced was cultured type 1 regulatory T (Tr1) cells, either the whole culture or a sorted fraction (not recorded which). The source of these receptors is a human donor in good health.

The chain couples TRBV5-1 to TRBJ2-7; D may correspond to TRBD1 or TRBD2 (5 bases each). Per the germline V gene, CDR1 is SGHRS and CDR2 is YFSETQ. The V end was cut by 4 bases, the J end by 5 bases, with 16 bases between. The CDR3 runs 14 residues. The DNA for the CDR3 is TGCGCCAGCAGCGGGAGTCAGGGAAGCAACGAGCAGTACTTC. It specifies CASSGSQGSNEQYF.

This clonotype has a handful of counts. The rearrangement uses TRBV13 and TRBJ1-6, with D maybe TRBD1 (6 bases). Germline CDR1 is PRHDT and CDR2 is FYEKMQ (reference sequence). Deletions cut 5 bases from V and 10 bases from J, with 15 bases between. The CDR3 covers 14 residues. This chain's CDR3 is CASSLQGSGSPLHF. CDR3 bases: TGTGCCAGCAGCCTACAGGGATCGGGATCACCCCTCCACTTT.

The chain uses TRBV5-1 and TRBJ2-3; perhaps TRBD1 as D (7 bases). V lost 1 base to trimming and J lost 5 bases, with 14 bases between them. Per germline, CDR1 SGHRS and CDR2 YFSETQ. The CDR3 sequence is 15 residues long. For the CDR3, the DNA is TGCGCCAGCAGCTTGAACTCAGGGGGGATAGATACGCAGTATTTT. It encodes CASSLNSGGIDTQYF.

V gene TRBV30 combines with J gene TRBJ1-2, with 7 bases matching TRBD1. V was pared by 5 bases and J by 5 bases, with 8 bases of the junction left unmatched. Germline V CDR1 and CDR2: GTSNPN, SVGIG (reference sequence). The CDR3 is 13 amino acids. CDR3 nucleotide sequence: TGTGCCTGGGCCACGGGACAGCTATATGGCTACACCTTC. It encodes CAWATGQLYGYTF.

There are a few counts of this clonotype. The chain joins TRBV20-1 to TRBJ2-5; 15 bases match TRBD2. The V gene's germline CDR1 is DFQATT and CDR2 SNEGSKA (reference sequence). The CDR3 loop spans 16 amino acids. V lost 4 bases to trimming and J lost 5 bases; unmatched junction nucleotides: 8. The CDR3 sequence: CSATRTSGRARETQYF. The CDR3 nucleotides are TGCAGTGCTACGAGGACTAGCGGGAGGGCTCGGGAGACCCAGTACTTC.

This clonotype was seen a few times. This chain joins TRBV5-1 and TRBJ1-2, with D maybe TRBD1 (6 bases). Looked up from germline, CDR1 is SGHRS and CDR2 is YFSETQ. Trimming removed 4 bases from V and 1 base from J, with 8 bases in between. The CDR3 runs to 13 residues. In DNA form, the CDR3 reads TGCGCCAGCAGCCTGGACAGTAACTATGGCTACACCTTC. Translation gives CASSLDSNYGYTF.

This chain uses TRBV7-6 with TRBJ2-7; 10 bases fit TRBD2. Germline lookup yields CDR1 SGHVS and CDR2 FNYEAQ. Germline trimming cut 5 bases from V and 7 bases from J; bases unmatched to any gene: 11. The CDR3 consists of 15 residues. CDR3 DNA sequence: TGTGCCAGCAGCCTCCTAGCGGGAGTGTCGGGTGAGCAGTACTTC. Translated: CASSLLAGVSGEQYF.

The V call is TRBV6-4, the J call TRBJ2-1; D call uncertain. CDR1 and CDR2 from the germline V gene are MRHNA and SNTAGT. The CDR3 is 12 residues long. V gave up 3 bases and J gave up 11 bases, with 11 bases separating them. CDR3 amino acids: CASSDSGGKQFF. CDR3 bases: TGTGCCAGCAGTGATTCGGGTGGGAAGCAGTTCTTC.

J is TRBJ1-1 and V is TRBV5-1; TRBD1 agrees at 7 bases. Germline V CDR1 and CDR2: SGHRS, YFSETQ. J gave up 0 bases and V 7 bases, and 3 bases lay outside the gene matches. The CDR3 covers 13 residues. The CDR3 sequence is CASRDSLNTEAFF. The CDR3 DNA reads TGCGCCAGCCGGGACAGCCTGAACACTGAAGCTTTCTTT.

This clonotype was picked up a small number of times. Possible read error: a much larger clone is one base away. V usage is TRBV20-1 and J usage is TRBJ2-3; unclear D gene. The germline V gene has CDR1 DFQATT and CDR2 SNEGSKA (reference sequence). This CDR3 region has 12 residues. CDR3 amino acids: CSAWGSTDTLYF. CDR3 nucleotide sequence: TGCAGTGCATGGGGAAGCACAGATACGCTGTATTTT.

The chain carries TRBV7-2 and TRBJ2-2; D not certain. This CDR3 comprises 12 residues. V was shortened by 3 bases and J by 5 bases, with 4 bases between the two germline ends. CDR1 is SGHTA and CDR2 is FQGNSA in the germline V gene. CDR3 loop: CASSLMTGELFF. For the CDR3, the DNA is TGTGCCAGCAGCTTGATGACCGGGGAGCTGTTTTTT.

V usage is TRBV2 and J usage is TRBJ1-4, with D unresolved. V was trimmed by 0 bases and J by 3 bases, leaving 11 bases between them. The CDR3 has 16 amino acids. CDR1 and CDR2 from the germline V gene are SNHLY and FYNNEI. This CDR3 reads CASSEALRHANEKLFF. The CDR3 DNA reads TGTGCCAGCAGTGAAGCGCTTAGACATGCTAATGAAAAACTGTTTTTT.

This clonotype was counted between two and nine times. The chain uses TRBV28 and TRBJ2-2, with D tentatively TRBD2 (5 bases). The CDR3 is 12 residues long. Germline CDR1 reads MDHEN; CDR2 reads SYDVKM. This CDR3 is CASRTDTGELFF. Here the CDR3 DNA reads TGTGCTTCTCGGACTGACACCGGGGAGCTGTTTTTT.

This clonotype was counted at least ten times. The chain employs TRBV29-1 and TRBJ2-3, with 11 positions matching TRBD2. The CDR3 is made up of 18 amino acids. CDR1 and CDR2 (germline): SQVTM, ANQGSEA. V shed 2 bases, J shed 1 base, and the junction held 11 bases outside the gene matches. The CDR3 sequence: CSVEKRTSGLKGTDTQYF. In nucleotides, the CDR3 is TGCAGCGTTGAAAAGAGGACTAGCGGGCTGAAGGGCACAGATACGCAGTATTTT.

The rearrangement links TRBV5-1 to TRBJ1-1, with D perhaps TRBD1 (6 bases). The V end lost 1 base, the J end lost 1 base, and 11 bases lay between the germline ends. CDR1 and CDR2 (germline): SGHRS, YFSETQ. The CDR3 has 15 residues. For the CDR3, the DNA is TGCGCCAGCAGCTTGACTGGGGGACAGAACACTGAAGCTTTCTTT. Residues: CASSLTGGQNTEAFF.

This clonotype was seen ten or more times. The chain's CDR3 is CAWTQSTDTQYF. The CDR3 DNA reads as TGTGCCTGGACTCAATCCACAGATACGCAGTATTTT. The chain couples TRBV30 to TRBJ2-3; D gene uncertain. The V end was cut by 4 bases, the J end by 2 bases, with 7 bases between. The CDR3 is made up of 12 amino acids. Germline V gene lookup returns CDR1 GTSNPN and CDR2 SVGIG (reference sequence).